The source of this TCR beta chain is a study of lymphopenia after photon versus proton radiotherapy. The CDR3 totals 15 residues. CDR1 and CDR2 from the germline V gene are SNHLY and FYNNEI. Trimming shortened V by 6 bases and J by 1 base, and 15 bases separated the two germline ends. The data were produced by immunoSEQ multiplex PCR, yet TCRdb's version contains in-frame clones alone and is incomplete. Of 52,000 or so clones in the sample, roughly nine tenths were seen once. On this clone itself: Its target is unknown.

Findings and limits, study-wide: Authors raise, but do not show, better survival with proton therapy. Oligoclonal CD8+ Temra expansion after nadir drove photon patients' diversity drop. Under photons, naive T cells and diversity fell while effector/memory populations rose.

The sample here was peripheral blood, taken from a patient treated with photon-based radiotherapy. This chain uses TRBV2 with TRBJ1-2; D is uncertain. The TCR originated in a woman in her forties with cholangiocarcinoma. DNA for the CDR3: TGTGCCAGCAGGGAATCCGACACCTTTAACTATGGCTACACCTTC. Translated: CASRESDTFNYGYTF.